This T cell receptor (beta chain) stems from a study of blood T cells in healthy people across ages. This clonotype was detected once. Isolation of PBMCs gave at least 6 million cells per sample. A second roughly 6 to 12 cycle PCR used barcoded and J-beta primers. With 12 random nucleotides, a template-switch adaptor tagged each individual cDNA molecule. TCRdb ran MiXCR on the 5' RACE reads and lists one entry per CDR3 protein. The sample carries roughly 1,500,000 distinct CDR3 sequences, around 39% recorded once. The CDR3 has 16 amino acids. In germline, CDR1 is SGHRS, CDR2 YFSETQ. V lost 0 bases and J 3 bases, leaving 15 bases between the germline ends.

This receptor was taken from a woman aged 18-29 years in good health. The chain couples TRBV5-1 to TRBJ1-1; no firm D call. Specimen: blood. The CDR3 coding sequence is TGCGCCAGCAGCTTGGATGGAGGGAGGTATGACACTGAAGCTTTCTTT. Translated: CASSLDGGRYDTEAFF.